This T cell receptor beta chain appears in the sequencing data of a study of shared clonotypes between healthy human individuals. As defined, naive CD8 cells were CD45RO-negative and positively selected for CCR7, with terminally differentiated effector memory CD45RA+ cells excluded. Donors were healthy HIV-negative adults without recent acute infections or vaccinations. It was at deep level that the assay was run. Clones were read by immunoSEQ multiplex PCR, and TCRdb kept only the in-frame ones, dropping some. This sample carries roughly 2 million clones, over 85% of them seen once, and the ten largest clones take around 1.1%. The ends lost 3 bases at V and 5 bases at J; junction bases unmatched: 7. Germline values: CDR1 LNHDA, CDR2 SQIVND (reference sequence). The CDR3 covers 15 residues.

The sequencing input was naive CD8+ T cells sorted from blood. This receptor was taken from a man aged 18 to 29 in good health. This chain connects TRBV19 to TRBJ1-2; 9 bases fit TRBD1. CDR3 coding DNA: TGTGCCAGTAGTATTCGACAGGGGGAGTGGTATGGCTACACCTTC. Translating it yields CASSIRQGEWYGYTF. Using reference TRBV19 and TRBJ1-2 for the parts outside the CDR3, the full variable domain is DGGITQSPKYLFRKEGQNVTLSCEQNLNHDAMYWYRQDPGQGLRLIYYSQIVNDFQKGDIAEGYSVSREKKESFPLTVTSAQKNPTAFYLCASSIRQGEWYGYTFGSGTRLTVV.